These T cell receptor beta chains were read from a single sample in a study of T cells in localized non-small cell lung cancer. Only in-frame clones appear in the TCRdb table, and some are missing; sequencing was by immunoSEQ multiplex PCR. The sample lists 70,000 to 100,000 clones; about 84% were seen once. The sample here was peripheral blood, taken before any cancer treatment. These receptors originate from a female donor over 55 with stage I lung adenocarcinoma. CDR3s include the opening cysteine and the closing phenylalanine or tryptophan. D genes are given only for firm matches. The size of a clone is reported for some rows only, either as once, few or many, or as a class for expanded clones.

J gene: TRBJ1-4
clone size: once
D gene: NA
V gene: TRBV30
CDR3 DNA: TGTGCCTGGAGTGTACAGGCGGGGGGAGCTAATGAAAAACTGTTTTTT
CDR3 protein: CAWSVQAGGANEKLFF

J gene: TRBJ2-1
clone size: NA
D gene: TRBD2
V gene: TRBV29-1
CDR3 DNA: TGCAGCGTCTCCCCGGGGGGAGGCCTTTACAATGAGCAGTTCTTC
CDR3 protein: CSVSPGGGLYNEQFF

J gene: TRBJ1-2
clone size: NA
D gene: NA
V gene: TRBV7-2
CDR3 DNA: TGTGCCAGCAGCGGGGGGGGTGGCTACACCTTC
CDR3 protein: CASSGGGGYTF

J gene: TRBJ2-1
clone size: NA
D gene: NA
V gene: TRBV5-4
CDR3 DNA: TGTGCCAGCAGCTTGGGGGGGGATGAGCAGTTCTTC
CDR3 protein: CASSLGGDEQFF

J gene: TRBJ2-7
clone size: NA
D gene: NA
V gene: TRBV2
CDR3 DNA: TGTGCCAGCAGTGACCAGATCTACGAGCAGTACTTC
CDR3 protein: CASSDQIYEQYF

J gene: TRBJ1-5
clone size: once
D gene: TRBD1
V gene: TRBV19
CDR3 DNA: TGTGCCAGTAGATCACAGGGGGAGGGCAATCAGCCCCAGCATTTT
CDR3 protein: CASRSQGEGNQPQHF

J gene: TRBJ1-5
clone size: NA
D gene: NA
V gene: TRBV5-8
CDR3 DNA: TGTGCCAGCAGCTTGGCCGGGGCTAGCAATCAGCCCCAGCATTTT
CDR3 protein: CASSLAGASNQPQHF

J gene: TRBJ2-1
clone size: NA
D gene: TRBD2
V gene: TRBV9
CDR3 DNA: TGTGCCAGCAGCGTATGGAGGGCGGCGGGAGTCGACAATGAGCAGTTCTTC
CDR3 protein: CASSVWRAAGVDNEQFF

J gene: TRBJ1-2
clone size: NA
D gene: NA
V gene: TRBV7-9
CDR3 DNA: TGTGCCAGCAGCTTAGGCGACGCAGGGACCTATGGCTACACCTTC
CDR3 protein: CASSLGDAGTYGYTF

J gene: TRBJ2-3
clone size: NA
D gene: NA
V gene: TRBV7-2
CDR3 DNA: TGTGCCAGCAGCTTAGGGGGAGCTAGCACAGATACGCAGTATTTT
CDR3 protein: CASSLGGASTDTQYF

J gene: TRBJ1-2
clone size: NA
D gene: TRBD1
V gene: TRBV9
CDR3 DNA: TGTGCCAGCAGCGCCTTGACAGGGGTGAGGGGCTACACCTTC
CDR3 protein: CASSALTGVRGYTF

J gene: TRBJ1-5
clone size: few
D gene: NA
V gene: TRBV19
CDR3 DNA: TGTGCCAGTAGTATGGGCAGGCGCCAGCCCCAGCATTTT
CDR3 protein: CASSMGRRQPQHF

J gene: TRBJ2-2
clone size: NA
D gene: TRBD1
V gene: TRBV27
CDR3 DNA: TGTGCCAGCAGTTTGTTGGGACAGGCCAACACCGGGGAGCTGTTTTTT
CDR3 protein: CASSLLGQANTGELFF

J gene: TRBJ1-2
clone size: NA
D gene: NA
V gene: TRBV5-1
CDR3 DNA: TGCGCCAGCAGCTTGGGTCCGGGTGACTATGGCTACACCTTC
CDR3 protein: CASSLGPGDYGYTF

J gene: TRBJ2-7
clone size: NA
D gene: NA
V gene: TRBV6-5
CDR3 DNA: TGTGCCAGCAGTTACGGGTTACCTGAATACGAGCAGTACTTC
CDR3 protein: CASSYGLPEYEQYF

J gene: TRBJ1-4
clone size: NA
D gene: NA
V gene: TRBV7-8
CDR3 DNA: TGTGCCAGCAGCTTAATCTGGAGGGGCCGAGGAGAAAAACTGTTTTTT
CDR3 protein: CASSLIWRGRGEKLFF

J gene: TRBJ1-1
clone size: NA
D gene: NA
V gene: TRBV6-5
CDR3 DNA: TGTGCCAGCAGTGAGACGGACTTGAACACTGAAGCTTTCTTT
CDR3 protein: CASSETDLNTEAFF

J gene: TRBJ1-5
clone size: NA
D gene: NA
V gene: TRBV10-3
CDR3 DNA: TGTGCCATCAGTGAGGGGAAGAGTGCCAATCAGCCCCAGCATTTT
CDR3 protein: CAISEGKSANQPQHF

J gene: TRBJ2-7
clone size: NA
D gene: NA
V gene: TRBV5-5
CDR3 DNA: TGTGCCAGCAGCTTGGAATTGGTTGCCTCCTACGAGCAGTACTTC
CDR3 protein: CASSLELVASYEQYF

J gene: TRBJ2-2
clone size: NA
D gene: TRBD1
V gene: TRBV7-3
CDR3 DNA: TGTGCCAGCAGCAGGGACAGGACGGACACCGGGGAGCTGTTTTTT
CDR3 protein: CASSRDRTDTGELFF

J gene: TRBJ1-5
clone size: once
D gene: TRBD1
V gene: TRBV28
CDR3 DNA: TGTGCCAGCAGGCCCCCCGGCTTAGGGGGCGGGCAGCCCCAGCATTTT
CDR3 protein: CASRPPGLGGGQPQHF

J gene: TRBJ2-5
clone size: NA
D gene: NA
V gene: TRBV19
CDR3 DNA: TGTGCCAGTAGTGCGGGCGGGGATCAAGAGACCCAGTACTTC
CDR3 protein: CASSAGGDQETQYF

J gene: TRBJ2-2
clone size: once
D gene: NA
V gene: TRBV11-2
CDR3 DNA: TGTGCCAGCAGCTTAGATGGAGTCGGGGAGCTGTTTTTT
CDR3 protein: CASSLDGVGELFF

J gene: TRBJ1-2
clone size: NA
D gene: NA
V gene: TRBV6-6
CDR3 DNA: TGTGCCAGCGTTCATAGGGGGGAGGGCTACACCTTC
CDR3 protein: CASVHRGEGYTF

J gene: TRBJ1-1
clone size: NA
D gene: TRBD1
V gene: TRBV28
CDR3 DNA: TGTGCCAGCAGATTCACAGGGGCCTTGAACACTGAAGCTTTCTTT
CDR3 protein: CASRFTGALNTEAFF

J gene: TRBJ2-2
clone size: NA
D gene: NA
V gene: TRBV7-3
CDR3 DNA: TGTGCCAGCAGCTCCCCCGACACCGGGGAGCTGTTTTTT
CDR3 protein: CASSSPDTGELFF

J gene: TRBJ1-1
clone size: NA
D gene: NA
V gene: TRBV5-6
CDR3 DNA: TGTGCCAGCAGCTTGGCACCGAGCACTGAAGCTTTCTTT
CDR3 protein: CASSLAPSTEAFF

J gene: TRBJ2-3
clone size: NA
D gene: NA
V gene: TRBV30
CDR3 DNA: TGTGCCTTCGGATCCCGGGACACCTACACAGATACGCAGTATTTT
CDR3 protein: CAFGSRDTYTDTQYF

J gene: TRBJ2-5
clone size: NA
D gene: TRBD2
V gene: TRBV5-1
CDR3 DNA: TGCGCCAGCAGCTTGAGGATAGCGGGAGGGCCGAGGGAGACCCAGTACTTC
CDR3 protein: CASSLRIAGGPRETQYF

J gene: TRBJ2-3
clone size: NA
D gene: TRBD1
V gene: TRBV4-3
CDR3 DNA: TGCGCCAGCAGCCAGCCGGGACAGGGGACAGATACGCAGTATTTT
CDR3 protein: CASSQPGQGTDTQYF

J gene: TRBJ1-2
clone size: NA
D gene: NA
V gene: TRBV10-2
CDR3 DNA: TGCGCCAGCAGTGAGTCGGGGGTCAACGGATATGGCTACACCTTC
CDR3 protein: CASSESGVNGYGYTF

J gene: TRBJ1-1
clone size: NA
D gene: NA
V gene: TRBV5-4
CDR3 DNA: TGTGCCAGCAGCTTGGGAGGGGCACAGGGCCTACCCGAAGCTTTCTTT
CDR3 protein: CASSLGGAQGLPEAFF

J gene: TRBJ2-7
clone size: NA
D gene: TRBD1
V gene: TRBV7-6
CDR3 DNA: TGTGCCAGCAGCTTAGAGGGGGCACCCTACGAGCAGTACTTC
CDR3 protein: CASSLEGAPYEQYF

J gene: TRBJ2-3
clone size: NA
D gene: TRBD2
V gene: TRBV28
CDR3 DNA: TGTGCCAGCAGTTTCCCCTCCGTGGACTTTCTAGCGGGATCAGGCACAGATACGCAGTATTTT
CDR3 protein: CASSFPSVDFLAGSGTDTQYF

J gene: TRBJ1-5
clone size: NA
D gene: NA
V gene: TRBV7-2
CDR3 DNA: TGTGCCAGCAGCTGGTCTACAGGGCACAATCAGCCCCAGCATTTT
CDR3 protein: CASSWSTGHNQPQHF

J gene: TRBJ1-1
clone size: NA
D gene: NA
V gene: TRBV7-6
CDR3 DNA: TGTGCCAGCAGCCAAGGAGATCGGGGTACTGAAGCTTTCTTT
CDR3 protein: CASSQGDRGTEAFF

J gene: TRBJ2-7
clone size: NA
D gene: TRBD1
V gene: TRBV7-2
CDR3 DNA: TGTGCCAGCAGGCCTACCTCCGGGACAGTCTCCTACGAGCAGTACTTC
CDR3 protein: CASRPTSGTVSYEQYF

J gene: TRBJ2-6
clone size: NA
D gene: NA
V gene: TRBV30
CDR3 DNA: TGTGCCTGGAGGAACAGGTCTCCCTCGGCCAACGTCCTGACTTTC
CDR3 protein: CAWRNRSPSANVLTF

J gene: TRBJ2-5
clone size: NA
D gene: TRBD2
V gene: TRBV6-1
CDR3 DNA: TGTGCCAGCAGTGAAAAGGCCTCTTATAGCGGGGGACAGTACTTC
CDR3 protein: CASSEKASYSGGQYF

J gene: TRBJ1-2
clone size: few
D gene: TRBD1
V gene: TRBV28
CDR3 DNA: TGTGCCAGCAGTTCCGGGACAGGGGTCGAAGGCTACACCTTC
CDR3 protein: CASSSGTGVEGYTF

J gene: TRBJ2-7
clone size: NA
D gene: NA
V gene: TRBV6-6
CDR3 DNA: TGTGCCAGCAGTAGGGCTCACTACGAGCAGTACTTC
CDR3 protein: CASSRAHYEQYF

J gene: TRBJ1-1
clone size: NA
D gene: TRBD1
V gene: TRBV5-1
CDR3 DNA: TGCGCCAGCAGCTTGGAAGGGACAGGGTGGAACACTGAAGCTTTCTTT
CDR3 protein: CASSLEGTGWNTEAFF

J gene: TRBJ1-2
clone size: NA
D gene: NA
V gene: TRBV4-1
CDR3 DNA: TGCGCCAGCAGCCAAAACGTGGGCCTTTACTATGGCTACACCTTC
CDR3 protein: CASSQNVGLYYGYTF

J gene: TRBJ2-3
clone size: NA
D gene: NA
V gene: TRBV5-8
CDR3 DNA: TGTGCCAGCAGCTTGGGCTCCTACACAGATACGCAGTATTTT
CDR3 protein: CASSLGSYTDTQYF

J gene: TRBJ1-1
clone size: NA
D gene: NA
V gene: TRBV5-1
CDR3 DNA: TGCGCCAGCAGCTGGTCCATGAACACTGAAGCTTTCTTT
CDR3 protein: CASSWSMNTEAFF

J gene: TRBJ2-2
clone size: NA
D gene: TRBD1
V gene: TRBV27
CDR3 DNA: TGTGCCAGCAGTTTTTTAGGGACAGGGGGGAGCGACACCGGGGAGCTGTTTTTT
CDR3 protein: CASSFLGTGGSDTGELFF

J gene: TRBJ2-3
clone size: NA
D gene: NA
V gene: TRBV2
CDR3 DNA: TGTGCCAGCAGTACCCATCTAAGCGATACGCAGTATTTT
CDR3 protein: CASSTHLSDTQYF

J gene: TRBJ2-1
clone size: NA
D gene: NA
V gene: TRBV5-1
CDR3 DNA: TGCGCCAGTGGCCTGCGCTTGAGAGGGAATGAGCAGTTCTTC
CDR3 protein: CASGLRLRGNEQFF

J gene: TRBJ1-2
clone size: NA
D gene: NA
V gene: TRBV6-1
CDR3 DNA: TGTGCCAGCAGTGTGGAAAGGGGCTATGGCTACACCTTC
CDR3 protein: CASSVERGYGYTF

J gene: TRBJ1-4
clone size: few
D gene: NA
V gene: TRBV28
CDR3 DNA: TGTGCCAGCAGTAAGACGGAAACTAATGAAAAACTGTTTTTT
CDR3 protein: CASSKTETNEKLFF

J gene: TRBJ2-7
clone size: NA
D gene: NA
V gene: TRBV6-5
CDR3 DNA: TGTGCCAGCAGGGCCCCCACCCTCGGGGCCTACGAGCAGTACTTC
CDR3 protein: CASRAPTLGAYEQYF

J gene: TRBJ1-6
clone size: NA
D gene: TRBD1
V gene: TRBV15
CDR3 DNA: TGTGCCACCAGCAGAGGGGACAGCTCCTATAATTCACCCCTCCACTTT
CDR3 protein: CATSRGDSSYNSPLHF

J gene: TRBJ2-1
clone size: NA
D gene: TRBD2
V gene: TRBV30
CDR3 DNA: TGTGCCTGGAGTGTTCGAGCGGGGACCCCGGCGTTCTTC
CDR3 protein: CAWSVRAGTPAFF